These 20 T cell receptor beta chains were all obtained from the same sample, sequenced in a study of blood T cell repertoires in COVID-19. TCRdb keeps only in-frame clones here, not all; method: immunoSEQ multiplex PCR. The sample has 380,000 or so clones, roughly 90% seen once. Sequencing input: PBMCs or T cells enriched from blood (not recorded which). These receptors were obtained from a woman in her thirties with acute COVID-19.

This clone came up a few times. The chain links TRBV5-4 to TRBJ2-2; 9 positions agree with TRBD1. The CDR3 sequence is 14 residues long. V was clipped by 4 bases and J by 4 bases; unmatched bases: 2. Germline CDR1 is SGHNT and CDR2 is YYREEE (reference sequence). The chain's CDR3 is CASSLGQGTGELFF. The CDR3 coding sequence is TGTGCCAGCAGCCTGGGACAGGGCACCGGGGAGCTGTTTTTT.

J is TRBJ1-1 and V is TRBV20-1; unclear D gene. The CDR3 has 11 amino acids. Trimming took off 5 bases at V and 3 bases at J, with 7 bases between the two ends. Germline CDR1 DFQATT, CDR2 SNEGSKA (reference sequence). This CDR3 reads CSAVGDTEAFF. The CDR3 DNA reads TGCAGTGCTGTGGGAGACACTGAAGCTTTCTTT.

J is TRBJ1-2 and V is TRBV27, with TRBD1 identical over 10 bases. The CDR3 runs to 14 residues. The V gene's germline CDR1 is MNHEY and CDR2 SMNVEV (reference sequence). With V trimmed by 8 bases and J by 8 bases, 11 bases remained unmatched. The CDR3 nucleotides are TGTGCCAGCTGGGGCCTGACAGGGGGCGGGGGCTACACCTTC. Amino acids: CASWGLTGGGGYTF.

The chain employs TRBV6-6 and TRBJ1-2, with D possibly TRBD1 on 6 matching bases. The V gene's germline CDR1 is MNHNY and CDR2 SVGAGI (reference sequence). This CDR3 comprises 14 residues. Trimming pared 7 bases from V and 4 bases from J, leaving 16 bases between. The CDR3 loop is CASTQQGLGYGYTF. The CDR3 nucleotides read TGTGCCAGCACCCAACAGGGCCTTGGCTATGGCTACACCTTC.

The V and J genes are TRBV7-2 and TRBJ1-5; the match to TRBD1 covers 8 bases. The CDR3 contains 15 residues. J gave up 4 bases and V 5 bases, and 7 bases lay outside the gene matches. Germline V gene data show CDR1 as SGHTA and CDR2 as FQGNSA. The chain's CDR3 is CASSLDRAGNQPQHF. The CDR3 coding sequence is TGTGCCAGCAGCCTGGACAGGGCTGGGAATCAGCCCCAGCATTTT.

This sequence joins TRBV5-6 and TRBJ1-4, with D unclear. The CDR3 totals 16 residues. V was shortened by 0 bases and J by 6 bases, with 15 bases between the two germline ends. Germline V gene data show CDR1 as SGHDT and CDR2 as YYEEEE. In nucleotides, the CDR3 is TGTGCCAGCAGCTTGGACCGGATTGGAGGTGATGAAAAACTGTTTTTT. This codes for CASSLDRIGGDEKLFF.

The chain carries TRBV6-5 and TRBJ2-1; maybe TRBD2 (6 bases). This CDR3 is built from 14 residues. The V and J ends lost 5 bases and 5 bases respectively, with 13 bases between them. Germline V lookup: CDR1 MNHEY, CDR2 SVGAGI. In DNA, the CDR3 is TGTGCCAGCAGTCGACTAGGTCGGCACAATGAGCAGTTCTTC. Protein: CASSRLGRHNEQFF.

V usage is TRBV6-5 and J usage is TRBJ1-1, with 7 bases lining up with TRBD1. The germline gives CDR1 MNHEY, CDR2 SVGAGI. Losses at the gene ends were 0 bases for V and 1 base for J; bases not matched to a gene: 2. The CDR3 has 15 residues. CDR3 DNA: TGTGCCAGCAGTTACTCGGCAGGGGGGAACACTGAAGCTTTCTTT. It is translated as CASSYSAGGNTEAFF.

This sequence joins TRBV19 and TRBJ1-2, with D maybe TRBD1 (5 bases). The CDR3 contains 17 residues. Germline assignment: CDR1 LNHDA and CDR2 SQIVND (reference sequence). Trimming cost V 2 bases and J 6 bases, with 22 bases left between them. This CDR3 reads CASSIYGGLAGPHGYTF. DNA of the CDR3: TGTGCCAGTAGTATATATGGGGGACTGGCCGGCCCCCATGGCTACACCTTC.

V is TRBV12-3 or TRBV12-4 and J is TRBJ1-4; D is perhaps TRBD1 (5 bases). CDR3 size: 13 residues. V was clipped by 5 bases and J by 10 bases, with 14 bases between them. The CDR3, as DNA: TGTGCCAGCAGTCCCGATTATGGGGCAAAACTGTTTTTT. Protein: CASSPDYGAKLFF.

The chain recombines TRBV6-1 with TRBJ2-2, with 7 bases that match TRBD1. Germline V CDR1 and CDR2: MNHNS, SASEGT. This CDR3 is built from 15 residues. J was trimmed by 6 bases and V by 5 bases; bases with no gene match: 9. The CDR3 here is CASSFTTGAAGELFF. CDR3 nucleotide sequence: TGTGCCAGCAGTTTCACTACAGGGGCCGCCGGGGAGCTGTTTTTT.

The chain uses TRBV12-5 and TRBJ1-6; tentative D call: TRBD1 (5 bases). V lost 0 bases to trimming and J lost 8 bases, with 23 bases between them. Per the germline V gene, CDR1 is LGHNT and CDR2 is FRNRAP. The CDR3 is made up of 19 amino acids. The CDR3: CASGLVRDGSTKRDSPLHF. The CDR3 DNA reads as TGTGCTAGTGGTTTGGTACGGGACGGGAGCACTAAAAGGGATTCACCCCTCCACTTT.

The V and J genes are TRBV27 and TRBJ1-4, with TRBD1 matching over 10 bases. The length of the CDR3 is 16 residues. V was clipped by 3 bases and J by 7 bases; unmatched bases: 8. Per the germline V gene, CDR1 is MNHEY and CDR2 is SMNVEV (reference sequence). The CDR3: CASSFLRQGAGEKLFF. Here the CDR3 DNA reads TGTGCCAGCAGTTTTCTTAGACAGGGGGCCGGTGAAAAACTGTTTTTT.

This clone was recorded a few times. This chain joins TRBV2 and TRBJ1-5; D gene unclear. Germline values: CDR1 SNHLY, CDR2 FYNNEI. The CDR3 consists of 14 residues. Trimming took off 0 bases at V and 7 bases at J, with 10 bases between the two ends. DNA for the CDR3: TGTGCCAGCAGTGAAGCGCTTGAGTCCCAGCCCCAGCATTTT. Amino acid sequence: CASSEALESQPQHF.

This chain uses TRBV11-1 with TRBJ2-1; TRBD2 matches 9 bases. CDR3 length: 15 amino acids. Germline lookup yields CDR1 SGHAT and CDR2 FQDESV (reference sequence). The J segment lost 5 bases and the V segment lost 4 bases, leaving 6 bases of the junction unmatched. The CDR3 is CASSSSGGWHNEQFF. CDR3 in DNA: TGTGCCAGCAGCTCCAGCGGGGGGTGGCACAATGAGCAGTTCTTC.

J is TRBJ2-3 and V is TRBV5-6, with a possible D match to TRBD1 (6 bases). Germline V CDR1 and CDR2: SGHDT, YYEEEE. The V gene lost 4 bases and the J gene lost 6 bases, with 18 bases spanning the gap. CDR3 length: 15 residues. The CDR3 nucleotides read TGTGCCAGCAGCCGACGGACAGTGCCAAAGGATACGCAGTATTTT. Encoded protein: CASSRRTVPKDTQYF. The variable domain in full, completed from reference TRBV5-6 and TRBJ2-3, reads DAGVTQSPTHLIKTRGQQVTLRCSPKSGHDTVSWYQQALGQGPQFIFQYYEEEERQRGNFPDRFSGHQFPNYSSELNVNALLLGDSALYLCASSRRTVPKDTQYFGPGTRLTVL.

This chain links TRBV7-3 with TRBJ2-7, with 10 bases that match TRBD1. The CDR3 length is 14 residues. J gave up 6 bases and V 5 bases, and 7 bases lay outside the gene matches. CDR1 is SGHTA, CDR2 FQGTGA, per germline. CDR3 residues: CASSPGTGVGEQYF. The CDR3 region has the DNA TGTGCCAGCAGCCCCGGGACAGGGGTAGGCGAGCAGTACTTC.

The chain has TRBV5-1 and TRBJ2-7; TRBD1 matches at 10 bases. CDR1 and CDR2 (germline): SGHRS, YFSETQ. CDR3 length: 17 residues. J gave up 7 bases and V 0 bases, and 13 bases lay outside the gene matches. Written as DNA, the CDR3 is TGCGCCAGCAGCTTGGGGACCGGGACAGGGGACGTTTCTGAGCAGTACTTC. Encoded protein: CASSLGTGTGDVSEQYF.

The chain uses TRBV4-3 and TRBJ2-7; 9 bases agree with TRBD2. From germline, CDR1 is LGHNA and CDR2 YSLEER. The CDR3 has 17 amino acids. J gave up 0 bases and V 2 bases, and 8 bases lay outside the gene matches. For the CDR3, the DNA is TGCGCCAGCAGCCAAACACCCGGGACTAGCCACTCCTACGAGCAGTACTTC. This encodes CASSQTPGTSHSYEQYF.

Concerning this clone: The same CDR3 is also encoded by other DNA sequences in this sample. The V call is TRBV9, the J call TRBJ2-7; possible D gene TRBD2, 6 bases. Trimming cost V 4 bases and J 2 bases, with 13 bases left between them. The CDR3 is 14 amino acids. In germline, CDR1 is SGDLS, CDR2 YYNGEE. The CDR3 nucleotides are TGTGCCAGCAGCCCCGGAGGGACCACCTACGAGCAGTACTTC. The encoded protein is CASSPGGTTYEQYF.